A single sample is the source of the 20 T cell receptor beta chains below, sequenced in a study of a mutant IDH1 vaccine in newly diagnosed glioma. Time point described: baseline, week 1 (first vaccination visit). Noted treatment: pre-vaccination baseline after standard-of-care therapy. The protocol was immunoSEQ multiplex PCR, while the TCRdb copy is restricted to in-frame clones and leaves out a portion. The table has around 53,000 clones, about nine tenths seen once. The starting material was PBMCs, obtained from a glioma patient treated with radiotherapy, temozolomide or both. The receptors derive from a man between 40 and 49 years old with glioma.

CDR3 loop: CASSEWLVGTQYF. CDR3 nucleotide sequence: TGTGCCAGCAGTGAATGGCTAGTGGGGACCCAGTACTTC. The genes are TRBV6-1 and TRBJ2-5, with unresolved D. The CDR3 spans 13 residues. V lost 2 bases to trimming and J lost 7 bases, with 11 bases between them. Germline CDR1 is MNHNS and CDR2 is SASEGT.

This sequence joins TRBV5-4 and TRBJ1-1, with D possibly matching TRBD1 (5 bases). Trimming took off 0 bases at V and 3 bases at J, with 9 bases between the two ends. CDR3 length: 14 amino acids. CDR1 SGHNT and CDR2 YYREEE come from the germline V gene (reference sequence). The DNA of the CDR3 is TGTGCCAGCAGCTTGGAGGGGAGGTACACTGAAGCTTTCTTT. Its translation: CASSLEGRYTEAFF.

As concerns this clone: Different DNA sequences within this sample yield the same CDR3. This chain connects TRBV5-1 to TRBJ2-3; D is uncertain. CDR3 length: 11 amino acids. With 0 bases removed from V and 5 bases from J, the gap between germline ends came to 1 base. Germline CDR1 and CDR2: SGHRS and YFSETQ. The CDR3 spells CASSLGDTQYF. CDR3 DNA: TGCGCCAGCAGCTTGGGAGATACGCAGTATTTT.

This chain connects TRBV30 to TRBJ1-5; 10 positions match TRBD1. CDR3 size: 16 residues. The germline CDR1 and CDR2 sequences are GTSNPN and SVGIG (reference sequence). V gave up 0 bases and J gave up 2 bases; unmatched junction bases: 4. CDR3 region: CAWSVSGTGGNQPQHF. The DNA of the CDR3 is TGTGCCTGGAGTGTTAGTGGGACAGGGGGCAATCAGCCCCAGCATTTT.

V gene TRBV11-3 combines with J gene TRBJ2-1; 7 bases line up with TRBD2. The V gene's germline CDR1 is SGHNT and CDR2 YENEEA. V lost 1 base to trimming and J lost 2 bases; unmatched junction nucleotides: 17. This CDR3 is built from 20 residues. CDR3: CASSLGPASGPLRTYNEQFF. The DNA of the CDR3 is TGTGCCAGCAGCTTAGGTCCGGCTAGCGGCCCCCTTAGGACCTACAATGAGCAGTTCTTC.

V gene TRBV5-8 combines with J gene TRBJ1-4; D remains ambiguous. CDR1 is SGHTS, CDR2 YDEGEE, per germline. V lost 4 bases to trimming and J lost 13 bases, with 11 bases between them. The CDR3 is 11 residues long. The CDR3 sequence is CASSLTRRLFF. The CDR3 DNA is TGTGCCAGCAGCCTGACACGGCGACTGTTTTTT.

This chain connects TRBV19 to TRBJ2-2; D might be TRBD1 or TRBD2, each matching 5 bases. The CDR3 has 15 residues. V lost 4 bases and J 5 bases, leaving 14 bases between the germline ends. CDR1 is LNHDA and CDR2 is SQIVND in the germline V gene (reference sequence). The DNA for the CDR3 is TGTGCCAGTAGTAGAAAAACTTGGGGGACCGGGGAGCTGTTTTTT. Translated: CASSRKTWGTGELFF.

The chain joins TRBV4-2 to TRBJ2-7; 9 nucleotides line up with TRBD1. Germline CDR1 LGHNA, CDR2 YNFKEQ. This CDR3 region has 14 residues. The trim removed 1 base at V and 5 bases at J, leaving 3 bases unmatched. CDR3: CASSQGDRDNEQYF. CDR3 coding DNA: TGTGCCAGCAGCCAAGGGGACAGGGACAACGAGCAGTACTTC.

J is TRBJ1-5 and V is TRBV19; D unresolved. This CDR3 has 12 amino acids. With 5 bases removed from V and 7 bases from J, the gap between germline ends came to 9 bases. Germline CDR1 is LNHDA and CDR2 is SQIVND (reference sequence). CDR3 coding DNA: TGTGCCAGTAGTGATTTTTACCAGCCCCAGCATTTT. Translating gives CASSDFYQPQHF.

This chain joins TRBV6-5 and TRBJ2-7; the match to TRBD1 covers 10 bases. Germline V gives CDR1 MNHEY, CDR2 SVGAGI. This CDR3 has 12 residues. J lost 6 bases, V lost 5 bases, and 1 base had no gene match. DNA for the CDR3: TGTGCCAGCAGTCGGGACAGGGGCGAGCAGTACTTC. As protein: CASSRDRGEQYF.

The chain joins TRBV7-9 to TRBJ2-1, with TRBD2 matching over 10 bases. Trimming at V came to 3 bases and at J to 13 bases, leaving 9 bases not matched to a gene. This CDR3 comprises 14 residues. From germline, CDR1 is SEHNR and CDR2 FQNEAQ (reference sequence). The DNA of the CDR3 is TGTGCCAGCAGCTTTCTGGCTAGCGGGAGTTTCCAGTTCTTC. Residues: CASSFLASGSFQFF. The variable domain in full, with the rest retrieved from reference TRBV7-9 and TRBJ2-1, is DTGVSQNPRHKITKRGQNVTFRCDPISEHNRLYWYRQTLGQGPEFLTYFQNEAQLEKSRLLSDRFSAERPKGSFSTLEIQRTEQGDSAMYLCASSFLASGSFQFFGPGTRLTVL.

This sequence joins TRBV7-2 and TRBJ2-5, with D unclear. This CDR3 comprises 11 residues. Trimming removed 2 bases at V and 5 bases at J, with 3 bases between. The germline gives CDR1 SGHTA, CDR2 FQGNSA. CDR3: CASSLTETQYF. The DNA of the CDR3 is TGTGCCAGCAGCTTAACCGAGACCCAGTACTTC.

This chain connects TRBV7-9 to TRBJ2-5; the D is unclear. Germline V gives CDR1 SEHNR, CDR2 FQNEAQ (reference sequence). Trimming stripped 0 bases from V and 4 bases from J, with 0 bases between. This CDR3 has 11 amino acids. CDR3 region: CASSLAETQYF. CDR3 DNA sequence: TGTGCCAGCAGCTTAGCAGAGACCCAGTACTTC.

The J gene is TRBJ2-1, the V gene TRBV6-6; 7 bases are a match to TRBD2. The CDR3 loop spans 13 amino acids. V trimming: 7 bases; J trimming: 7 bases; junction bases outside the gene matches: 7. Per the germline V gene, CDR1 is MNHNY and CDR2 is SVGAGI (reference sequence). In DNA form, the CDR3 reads TGTGCCAGCAACCAGGTGGGGGGGAATGAGCAGTTCTTC. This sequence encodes CASNQVGGNEQFF.

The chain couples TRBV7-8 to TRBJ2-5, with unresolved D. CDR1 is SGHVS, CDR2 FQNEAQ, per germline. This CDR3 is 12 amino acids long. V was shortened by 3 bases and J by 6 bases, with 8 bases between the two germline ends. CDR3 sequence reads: CASSFLIQTQYF. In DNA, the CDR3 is TGTGCCAGCAGCTTCCTGATTCAGACCCAGTACTTC.

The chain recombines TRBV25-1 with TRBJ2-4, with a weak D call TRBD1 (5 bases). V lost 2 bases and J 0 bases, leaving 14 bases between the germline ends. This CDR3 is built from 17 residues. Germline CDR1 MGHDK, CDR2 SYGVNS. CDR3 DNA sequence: TGTGCCAGCAGTGAAAGCTACGGACACCTAGCCAAAAACATTCAGTACTTC. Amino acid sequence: CASSESYGHLAKNIQYF.

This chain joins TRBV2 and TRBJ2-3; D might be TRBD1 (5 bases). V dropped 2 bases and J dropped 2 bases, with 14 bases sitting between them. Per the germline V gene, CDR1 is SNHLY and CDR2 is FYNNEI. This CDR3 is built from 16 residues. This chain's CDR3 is CASSEQGTVNTDTQYF. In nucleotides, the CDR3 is TGTGCCAGCAGTGAACAGGGTACGGTTAACACAGATACGCAGTATTTT.

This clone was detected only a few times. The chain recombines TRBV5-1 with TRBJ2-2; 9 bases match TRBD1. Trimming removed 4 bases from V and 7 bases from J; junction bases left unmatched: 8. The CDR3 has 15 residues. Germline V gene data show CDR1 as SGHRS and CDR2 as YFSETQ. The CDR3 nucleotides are TGCGCCAGCAGCCCAAGGACAGGGGAGGGCGGGGAGCTGTTTTTT. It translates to CASSPRTGEGGELFF.

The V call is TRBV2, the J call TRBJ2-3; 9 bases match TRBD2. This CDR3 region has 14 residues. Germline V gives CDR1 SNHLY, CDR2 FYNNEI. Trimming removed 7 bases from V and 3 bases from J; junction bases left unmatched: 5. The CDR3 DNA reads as TGTGCCAGCAACGTAGCGGGAGTTACAGATACGCAGTATTTT. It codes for CASNVAGVTDTQYF. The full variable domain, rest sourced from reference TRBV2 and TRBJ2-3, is EPEVTQTPSHQVTQMGQEVILRCVPISNHLYFYWYRQILGQKVEFLVSFYNNEISEKSEIFDDQFSVERPDGSNFTLKIRSTKLEDSAMYFCASNVAGVTDTQYFGPGTRLTVL.

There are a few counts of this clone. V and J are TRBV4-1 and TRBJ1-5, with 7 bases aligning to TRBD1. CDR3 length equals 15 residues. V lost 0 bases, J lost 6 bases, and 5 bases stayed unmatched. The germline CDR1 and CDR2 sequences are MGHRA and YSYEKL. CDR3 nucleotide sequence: TGCGCCAGCAGCCAAGATCGCCAGGGGGGTCAGCCCCAGCATTTT. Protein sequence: CASSQDRQGGQPQHF.